This T cell receptor beta chain is drawn from a study of blood T cell repertoires in COVID-19. Clones were sequenced by immunoSEQ multiplex PCR, and TCRdb holds only the in-frame ones, with some missing. The table has around 150,000 clones, 90% to 95% seen once. The CDR3 contains 13 residues. Germline lookup yields CDR1 LNHDA and CDR2 SQIVND (reference sequence). The V and J ends lost 5 bases and 8 bases respectively, with 13 bases between them. The genes are TRBV19 and TRBJ2-1, with D possibly TRBD2 on 6 matching bases. The TCR was taken from a woman aged 45-59 years with acute or convalescent COVID-19. The sample comprised peripheral blood. CDR3 amino acids: CASSVTSTDEQFF. CDR3 bases: TGTGCCAGTAGTGTAACTAGCACCGATGAGCAGTTCTTC. The full variable domain, completed using reference TRBV19 and TRBJ2-1, is DGGITQSPKYLFRKEGQNVTLSCEQNLNHDAMYWYRQDPGQGLRLIYYSQIVNDFQKGDIAEGYSVSREKKESFPLTVTSAQKNPTAFYLCASSVTSTDEQFFGPGTRLTVL.